A selection of T cell receptor beta chains follows, all from one sample in a study of OX40 agonist ivuxolimab in advanced cancers. Repertoires were generated with immunoSEQ multiplex PCR, while TCRdb's copy carries only in-frame clones and drops some. The sample holds some 58,000 clones, around 90% seen once. Sequences were derived from CD4+ or CD8+ T cells sorted from blood, sampled in a trial of the OX40 agonist ivuxolimab. The origin of the receptors is an adult with an advanced solid tumor such as melanoma, head and neck, liver or kidney cancer. Both conserved end residues are part of each CDR3. The D gene is left open where the match is weak. For some rows the clone size is stated as once, few or many, or as a class when expanded; others skip it.

CASSLEASGSYNEQFF TGTGCCAGCAGCTTAGAGGCTAGCGGATCCTACAATGAGCAGTTCTTC TRBV7-6 once TRBD2 TRBJ2-1
CASNRGAIGETQYF TGTGCCAGCAACCGGGGGGCCATCGGGGAGACCCAGTACTTC TRBV28 . . TRBJ2-5
CASSPRSLVSSYNEQFF TGTGCCAGCAGCCCCCGGTCACTCGTCTCCTCCTACAATGAGCAGTTCTTC TRBV5-4 . . TRBJ2-1
CASSLAGGLFGEQYF TGCGCCAGCAGCTTGGCGGGGGGCCTCTTCGGCGAGCAGTACTTC TRBV5-1 . . TRBJ2-7
CASSVRGGIEKLFF TGTGCCAGCAGTGTCAGGGGGGGGATTGAAAAACTGTTTTTT TRBV6-5 . TRBD1 TRBJ1-4
CASSIGSVGEKLFF TGTGCCAGTAGTATTGGGTCGGTGGGGGAAAAACTGTTTTTT TRBV19 . . TRBJ1-4
CASSGTGQETQYF TGTGCCAGCAGCGGGACAGGGCAAGAGACCCAGTACTTC TRBV6-1 . TRBD1 TRBJ2-5
CASKPGAGLNNEQFF TGTGCCAGCAAACCCGGCGCGGGTTTAAACAATGAGCAGTTCTTC TRBV28 . . TRBJ2-1
CASSEKDRVEQYF TGTGCCAGCAGTGAAAAGGACAGGGTCGAGCAGTACTTC TRBV6-1 . TRBD1 TRBJ2-7
CASSPRAPEETQYF TGTGCCAGCTCACCTCGGGCCCCCGAAGAGACCCAGTACTTC TRBV18 . . TRBJ2-5
CASSRDYTGELFF TGTGCCAGCTCCCGGGACTACACCGGGGAGCTGTTTTTT TRBV2 . . TRBJ2-2
CSVEHPGEAFF TGCAGCGTTGAACATCCAGGAGAAGCTTTCTTT TRBV29-1 . . TRBJ1-1
CASSLTWGQEQFF TGCGCCAGCAGCTTGACGTGGGGACAGGAGCAGTTCTTC TRBV5-1 . TRBD1 TRBJ2-1
CASSGTNNYGYTF TGTGCCAGCTCCGGGACCAATAACTATGGCTACACCTTC TRBV18 . . TRBJ1-2
CASSPRGTGLAKNIQYF TGTGCCAGTAGTCCTCGCGGAACGGGCCTAGCCAAAAACATTCAGTACTTC TRBV19 . . TRBJ2-4
CASSTGWTEAFF TGTGCCAGCAGTACAGGGTGGACTGAAGCTTTCTTT TRBV27 . . TRBJ1-1
CASRQGSTDTQYF TGTGCCAGCCGACAGGGAAGCACAGATACGCAGTATTTT TRBV7-3 . TRBD1 TRBJ2-3
CAYRGSDTEAFF TGTGCCTACAGGGGTTCTGACACTGAAGCTTTCTTT TRBV30 once TRBD1 TRBJ1-1
CASSLGIRAEQYF TGTGCCAGCAGCTTAGGCATTCGGGCCGAGCAGTACTTC TRBV7-6 . . TRBJ2-7
CASSSRLLAGGTYEQYF TGTGCCAGCAGCTCCCGGCTACTAGCGGGAGGTACCTACGAGCAGTACTTC TRBV7-2 . TRBD2 TRBJ2-7
CASSLAGVADTQYF TGTGCCAGCAGTCTAGCGGGAGTCGCAGATACGCAGTATTTT TRBV2 . TRBD2 TRBJ2-3
CASSEYVTGVGNTEAFF TGTGCCAGCAGTGAATACGTGACAGGGGTTGGCAACACTGAAGCTTTCTTT TRBV25-1 few TRBD1 TRBJ1-1
CASSVRDRGTDTQYF TGTGCCAGCAGCGTCCGGGACAGGGGAACAGATACGCAGTATTTT TRBV9 . TRBD1 TRBJ2-3
CAIKAGRGQMTEAFF TGTGCCATCAAAGCGGGCCGGGGGCAGATGACTGAAGCTTTCTTT TRBV10-3 . . TRBJ1-1
CASLRREVAGAEAFF TGTGCCAGCCTGAGGAGGGAGGTAGCTGGCGCTGAAGCTTTCTTT TRBV6-1 . . TRBJ1-1
CASSVDTGAPEAFF TGTGCCAGCAGCGTAGATACCGGGGCTCCTGAAGCTTTCTTT TRBV9 . . TRBJ1-1
CASTDRGKETQYF TGTGCCAGCACCGACAGGGGGAAAGAGACCCAGTACTTC TRBV6-1 . TRBD1 TRBJ2-5
CASGTGVTYEQYF TGTGCCAGCGGGACGGGTGTAACCTACGAGCAGTACTTC TRBV6-1 . . TRBJ2-7
CASSLVYNPGQAAYGYTF TGCGCCAGCAGCCTAGTTTACAATCCGGGACAGGCGGCCTATGGCTACACCTTC TRBV4-1 . TRBD1 TRBJ1-2
CASSFRGGQETQYF TGTGCCAGCAGTTTCCGCGGGGGCCAAGAGACCCAGTACTTC TRBV7-9 once TRBD2 TRBJ2-5
CASSARGAAPLDAFF TGTGCCAGCAGCGCCCGCGGGGCAGCCCCTTTGGATGCTTTCTTT TRBV9 . . TRBJ1-1
CASIATGSYGYTF TGTGCCAGCATAGCGACAGGCAGCTATGGCTACACCTTC TRBV5-6 . . TRBJ1-2
CASSVASGRAGETQYF TGTGCCAGCAGCGTAGCTAGCGGGAGGGCCGGGGAGACCCAGTACTTC TRBV9 once TRBD2 TRBJ2-5
CASSLDRGNEQFF TGCGCCAGCAGCTTGGACAGGGGAAATGAGCAGTTCTTC TRBV5-1 . TRBD1 TRBJ2-1
CATTGTALAANTGELFF TGTGCCACCACGGGGACAGCCCTGGCCGCGAACACCGGGGAGCTGTTTTTT TRBV19 . TRBD1 TRBJ2-2
CASSLGGTGTEKLFF TGTGCCAGCAGCTTGGGCGGGACAGGGACTGAAAAACTGTTTTTT TRBV5-8 . TRBD1 TRBJ1-4
CASSPDSSGRADISNEQFF TGTGCCAGCAGTCCGGACAGTAGCGGGAGGGCCGATATAAGCAATGAGCAGTTCTTC TRBV27 . TRBD2 TRBJ2-1
CAEGKGLANTGELFF TGTGCCGAAGGAAAAGGGCTAGCGAATACCGGGGAGCTGTTTTTT TRBV6-1 . . TRBJ2-2
CASSEGSSYYNEQFF TGTGCCAGCAGTGAAGGGTCTAGCTATTACAATGAGCAGTTCTTC TRBV2 . . TRBJ2-1
CASSLTGAREKLFF TGTGCCAGCAGCTTAACGGGGGCTCGGGAAAAACTGTTTTTT TRBV7-9 . . TRBJ1-4
CASSPTGPGMNTEAFF TGCGCCAGCAGCCCGACGGGCCCCGGGATGAACACTGAAGCTTTCTTT TRBV5-1 few . TRBJ1-1
CASSQDLNPNYGYTF TGTGCCAGCAGCCAAGACCTAAATCCTAACTATGGCTACACCTTC TRBV14 . . TRBJ1-2
CASSLASEETQYF TGTGCCAGCAGCTTAGCGTCAGAAGAGACCCAGTACTTC TRBV11-1 . . TRBJ2-5
CASSPRVGVDTGELFF TGTGCCAGCTCACCCCGAGTTGGAGTTGACACCGGGGAGCTGTTTTTT TRBV18 . . TRBJ2-2
CASSRSGTGAYEQYF TGTGCCAGCTCACGATCCGGGACAGGGGCGTACGAGCAGTACTTC TRBV18 . TRBD1 TRBJ2-7
CASSLGLAGGTYEQYF TGTGCCAGCAGCTTGGGACTAGCGGGAGGGACCTACGAGCAGTACTTC TRBV11-2 . TRBD2 TRBJ2-7
CSVRGQGISYEQYF TGCAGCGTTAGAGGACAGGGGATTTCCTACGAGCAGTACTTC TRBV29-1 . TRBD1 TRBJ2-7
CASSQRFLETQYF TGTGCCAGCAGCCAAAGGTTCCTAGAGACCCAGTACTTC TRBV14 . . TRBJ2-5
CAWTPGTGREAFF TGTGCCTGGACTCCCGGGACAGGACGTGAAGCTTTCTTT TRBV30 . TRBD1 TRBJ1-1
CAWSGPGSGANVLTF TGTGCCTGGAGCGGGCCGGGCTCTGGGGCCAACGTCCTGACTTTC TRBV30 . . TRBJ2-6
CASSIGTGENTIYF TGCGCCAGCAGCATCGGGACAGGGGAAAACACCATATATTTT TRBV5-1 . TRBD1 TRBJ1-3
CASSPTGTSGSNEQFF TGTGCCAGCAGCCCTACAGGGACTAGCGGGAGCAATGAGCAGTTCTTC TRBV7-3 . TRBD2 TRBJ2-1
CASVGQINQPQHF TGTGCCAGCGTAGGGCAAATCAATCAGCCCCAGCATTTT TRBV5-8 . . TRBJ1-5
CASSRRGGTDTQYF TGTGCCAGCAGTAGGAGGGGAGGCACAGATACGCAGTATTTT TRBV6-5 . . TRBJ2-3
CASSPQGLAGTQYF TGTGCCAGCAGCCCTCAGGGACTAGCAGGGACCCAGTACTTC TRBV14 . TRBD2 TRBJ2-5
CASSLTGGQTYEQYF TGTGCCAGCAGCTTAACGGGGGGACAAACCTACGAGCAGTACTTC TRBV7-3 . . TRBJ2-7
CASSTPGLGTDTQYF TGTGCCAGTAGTACCCCAGGGTTAGGCACAGATACGCAGTATTTT TRBV19 . . TRBJ2-3
CASSPLIGEQGTQYF TGTGCCAGCTCACCATTAATAGGAGAGCAGGGGACCCAGTACTTC TRBV18 . . TRBJ2-5
CASSLFGFANTGELFF TGTGCCAGCAGTTTATTTGGGTTCGCGAACACCGGGGAGCTGTTTTTT TRBV6-5 . . TRBJ2-2
CASSFRTSRPYEQYF TGCGCCAGCAGCTTCCGGACTAGTAGGCCCTACGAGCAGTACTTC TRBV5-1 . TRBD2 TRBJ2-7